This is a list of T cell receptor beta chains from one sample in a study of T-cell memory formation after mild COVID-19. MiXCR was run by TCRdb on the 5' RACE reads, yielding one entry per CDR3 protein. The sample has hundreds of thousands of distinct CDR3 sequences, 14% seen once. Sequencing was carried out using PBMCs or a T cell subset sorted from them (not recorded which). These receptors were collected from a man aged 18-30 years who had mild COVID-19 (a few samples of this study predate the infection). Cell type and time point are not known. Each CDR3 is given with its conserved first and last residue. The D gene is left open where the match is weak. Expanded clones are given a class, and other clones once, few, many or no size at all.

j_call | v_call | d_call | clone_size | cdr3_nt | cdr3_aa
TRBJ2-5 | TRBV10-3 | TRBD2 | . | TGTGCCATCAGTGAGGCTAGCGGGGGGGCCGAGACCCAGTACTTC | CAISEASGGAETQYF
TRBJ1-5 | TRBV2 | . | few | TGTGCCAGCAGTGTTAACAGCGGACAGCCCCAGCATTTT | CASSVNSGQPQHF
TRBJ2-6 | TRBV7-8 | . | few | TGTGCCAGCAGCCGTTTAATCGCCAGTAGCTCTGGGGCCAACGTCCTGACTTTC | CASSRLIASSSGANVLTF
TRBJ2-5 | TRBV5-1 | . | . | TGCGCCAGCAGCTTGGAAGGTGGGCTAGCGATTTCGGAGACCCAGTACTTC | CASSLEGGLAISETQYF
TRBJ1-1 | TRBV6-5 | . | . | TGTGCCAGCAGTTACAGGGCAGTAGCTTTCTTT | CASSYRAVAFF
TRBJ2-5 | TRBV5-6 | . | many | TGTGCCAGCAGCCAGCCCCGTGGGGGCGCAGAGACCCAGTACTTC | CASSQPRGGAETQYF
TRBJ1-1 | TRBV5-1 | TRBD1 | . | TGCGCCAGCAGCAGAAGGACAGGGGACACTGAAGCTTTCTTT | CASSRRTGDTEAFF
TRBJ1-2 | TRBV29-1 | . | . | TGCAGCGTTGGCGGCCTCGGCTATGGCTACACCTTC | CSVGGLGYGYTF
TRBJ2-3 | TRBV6-4 | TRBD2 | few | TGTGCCAGCGCCGTTCGGGGGGCAGATACGCAGTATTTT | CASAVRGADTQYF
TRBJ1-1 | TRBV7-9 | . | few | TGTGCCAGCAGCTTAGATAGGGTCGGAGCTTTCTTT | CASSLDRVGAFF
TRBJ2-7 | TRBV12-3/TRBV12-4 | . | many | TGTGCCAGCAAAATTCTAGGCCTGCCCGAGCAGTACTTC | CASKILGLPEQYF
TRBJ2-3 | TRBV29-1 | TRBD1 | . | TGCAGCGTGGGGGACAGGGGGTCAGATACGCAGTATTTT | CSVGDRGSDTQYF
TRBJ2-1 | TRBV19 | . | few | TGTGCCAGTAGTTGGGGTGGCCATTACAATGAGCAGTTCTTC | CASSWGGHYNEQFF
TRBJ2-5 | TRBV6-5 | . | . | TGTGCCAGCAGCCCCGATTTTTATAGTGTTGGCTTAGAGACCCAGTACTTC | CASSPDFYSVGLETQYF
TRBJ1-2 | TRBV2 | . | . | TGTGCCAGCAGTGCGCGGCAGGGTGACGGCTACACCTTC | CASSARQGDGYTF
TRBJ1-1 | TRBV7-2 | . | few | TGTGCCAGCAGCTTAGGTGCCTCTAAGTTTGAAGCTTTCTTT | CASSLGASKFEAFF
TRBJ1-1 | TRBV7-3 | . | . | TGTGCCAGCAGCTTAGAAAGAGGGGAGGGGAACACTGAAGCTTTCTTT | CASSLERGEGNTEAFF
TRBJ1-1 | TRBV10-3 | . | few | TGTGCCATCAGCGGGACTCCCCGGGACACTGAAGCTTTCTTT | CAISGTPRDTEAFF
TRBJ2-3 | TRBV10-1 | . | . | TGCGCCAGCAGTCCCTCGGGGTCCGCCCGCGATACGCAGTATTTT | CASSPSGSARDTQYF
TRBJ2-4 | TRBV28 | . | few | TGTGCCAGCAGCAAAACAGTAGCCAAAAACATTCAGTACTTC | CASSKTVAKNIQYF
TRBJ2-5 | TRBV11-2 | TRBD2 | . | TGTGCCAGCATCCAAACTAGCGGGGGGAGAATGGAGACCCAGTACTTC | CASIQTSGGRMETQYF
TRBJ2-5 | TRBV7-9 | . | many | TGTGCCAGCAGCCCTCAGGACGCGGGGACCCAGTACTTC | CASSPQDAGTQYF
TRBJ1-1 | TRBV11-2 | . | few | TGTGCCAGCGGGCAGGGGTTGACTGAAGCTTTCTTT | CASGQGLTEAFF
TRBJ2-5 | TRBV20-1 | . | few | TGCAGTGCTAGGCCCGGGACTTCCCCAGGGGAGACCCAGTACTTC | CSARPGTSPGETQYF